Listed below are T cell receptor beta chains from one sample, sequenced in a study of control samples from healthy donors and cancer patients. Method: immunoSEQ multiplex PCR; TCRdb's copy keeps in-frame clones and lacks some. Among about 140,000 clones, 90% to 95% were seen once, and the ten largest hold about 12%. Material: blood. The origin of the receptors is a man in his forties in good health. Each CDR3 is given with its conserved first and last residue. D genes are given only for firm matches.

V gene	J gene	D gene	CDR3 protein
TRBV28	TRBJ2-7	.	CASSLSRGYEQYF
TRBV5-6	TRBJ2-5	.	CASSLARRTDQETQYF
TRBV7-8	TRBJ1-2	TRBD1	CASSLGTGGAYGYTF
TRBV3-1/TRBV3-2	TRBJ1-4	.	CASSQVGENEKLFF
TRBV5-4	TRBJ1-3	.	CASSSPGGKNTIYF
TRBV5-6	TRBJ1-3	.	CASSSNSGNTIYF
TRBV4-2	TRBJ1-2	.	CASSQDSRPWDGYTF
TRBV4-1	TRBJ1-2	TRBD1	CASSLPGTGSNYGYTF
TRBV28	TRBJ2-3	TRBD2	CASSLLAGWSDTQYF
TRBV5-6	TRBJ1-5	TRBD1	CASSSGGVSNQPQHF
TRBV14	TRBJ1-4	.	CASSQTEQVSVEKLFF
TRBV9	TRBJ1-3	.	CASETGVSGNTIYF
TRBV6-2/TRBV6-3	TRBJ2-2	TRBD2	CASSERGNTGELFF
TRBV5-1	TRBJ1-6	TRBD1	CASSSMTGAYNSPLHF
TRBV6-5	TRBJ2-3	.	CASSSRDTRTDTQYF
TRBV9	TRBJ1-2	.	CASSVNPTGGWYGYTF
TRBV5-1	TRBJ1-1	.	CASSNREGGTEAFF
TRBV6-4	TRBJ1-6	.	CASSDSGTNSPLHF